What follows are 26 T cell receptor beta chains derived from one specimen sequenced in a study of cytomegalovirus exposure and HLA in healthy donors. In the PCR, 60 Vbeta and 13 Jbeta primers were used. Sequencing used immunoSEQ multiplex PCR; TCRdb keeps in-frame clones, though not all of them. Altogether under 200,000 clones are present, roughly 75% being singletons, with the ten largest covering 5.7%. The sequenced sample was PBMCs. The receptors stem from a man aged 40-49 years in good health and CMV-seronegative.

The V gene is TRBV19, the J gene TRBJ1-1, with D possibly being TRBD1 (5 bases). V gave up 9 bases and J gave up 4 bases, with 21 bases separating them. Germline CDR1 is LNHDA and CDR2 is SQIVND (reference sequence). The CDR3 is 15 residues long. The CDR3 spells CARLATGGLCTEAFF. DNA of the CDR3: TGTGCCAGACTGGCTACCGGGGGATTATGCACTGAAGCTTTCTTT. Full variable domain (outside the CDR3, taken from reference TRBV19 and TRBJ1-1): DGGITQSPKYLFRKEGQNVTLSCEQNLNHDAMYWYRQDPGQGLRLIYYSQIVNDFQKGDIAEGYSVSREKKESFPLTVTSAQKNPTAFYLCARLATGGLCTEAFFGQGTRLTVV.

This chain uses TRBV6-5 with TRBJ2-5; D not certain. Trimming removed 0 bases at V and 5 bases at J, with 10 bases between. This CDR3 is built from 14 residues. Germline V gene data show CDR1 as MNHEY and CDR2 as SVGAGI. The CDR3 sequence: CASSYSKLSETQYF. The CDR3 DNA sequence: TGTGCCAGCAGTTACTCGAAACTATCGGAGACCCAGTACTTC.

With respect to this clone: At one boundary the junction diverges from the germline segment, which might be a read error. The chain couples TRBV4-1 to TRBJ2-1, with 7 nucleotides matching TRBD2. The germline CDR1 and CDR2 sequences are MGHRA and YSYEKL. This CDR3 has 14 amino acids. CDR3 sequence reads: CASSQHYRGDFIIF. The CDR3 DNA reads TGCGCCAGCAGCCAGCACTACCGGGGGGACTTTATAATCTTC.

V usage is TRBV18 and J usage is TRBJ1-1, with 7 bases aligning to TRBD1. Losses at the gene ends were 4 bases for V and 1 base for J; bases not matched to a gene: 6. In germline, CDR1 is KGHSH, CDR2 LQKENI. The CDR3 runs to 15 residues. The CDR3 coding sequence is TGTGCCAGCTCACTTCGACAGGGCCCGAACACTGAAGCTTTCTTT. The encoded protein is CASSLRQGPNTEAFF.

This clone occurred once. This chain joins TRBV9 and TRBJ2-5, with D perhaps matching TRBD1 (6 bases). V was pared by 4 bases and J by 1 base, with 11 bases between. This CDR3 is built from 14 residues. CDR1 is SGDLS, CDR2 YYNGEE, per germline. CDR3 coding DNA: TGTGCCAGCAGCCCCGGACAGTCCCAAGAGACCCAGTACTTC. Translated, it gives CASSPGQSQETQYF.

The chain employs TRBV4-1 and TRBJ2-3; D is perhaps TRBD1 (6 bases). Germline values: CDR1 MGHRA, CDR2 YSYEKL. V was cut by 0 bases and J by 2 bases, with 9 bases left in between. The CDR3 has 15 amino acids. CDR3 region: CASSQDRGTTDTQYF. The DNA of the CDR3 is TGCGCCAGCAGCCAAGATAGGGGGACCACAGATACGCAGTATTTT.

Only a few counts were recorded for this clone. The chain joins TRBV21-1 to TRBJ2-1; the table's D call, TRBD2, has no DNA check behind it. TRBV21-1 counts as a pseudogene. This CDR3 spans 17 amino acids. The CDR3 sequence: CASTHRGGGGLYNEQFF. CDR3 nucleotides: TGTGCCAGCACCCACCGAGGGGGGGGCGGCCTTTACAATGAGCAGTTCTTC.

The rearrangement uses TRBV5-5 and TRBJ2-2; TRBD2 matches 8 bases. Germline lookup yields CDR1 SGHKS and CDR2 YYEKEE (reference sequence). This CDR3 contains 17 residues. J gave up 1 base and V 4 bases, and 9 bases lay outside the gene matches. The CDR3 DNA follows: TGTGCCAGCAGCCGGCTAGCGGGCCCTTTGAACACCGGGGAGCTGTTTTTT. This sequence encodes CASSRLAGPLNTGELFF.

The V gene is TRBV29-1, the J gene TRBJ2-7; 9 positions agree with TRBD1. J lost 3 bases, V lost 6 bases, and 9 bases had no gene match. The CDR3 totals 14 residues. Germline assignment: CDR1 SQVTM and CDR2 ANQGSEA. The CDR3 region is CSVRNRDRVYEQYF. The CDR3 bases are TGCAGCGTCCGAAACCGGGACAGGGTCTACGAGCAGTACTTC.

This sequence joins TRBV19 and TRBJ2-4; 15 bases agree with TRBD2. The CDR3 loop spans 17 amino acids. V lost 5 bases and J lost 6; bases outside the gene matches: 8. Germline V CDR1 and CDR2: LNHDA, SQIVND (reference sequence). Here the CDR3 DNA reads TGTGCCAGTAGTCAACGGACTAGCGGGGGGGCTAGAAACATTCAGTACTTC. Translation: CASSQRTSGGARNIQYF.

The CDR3 sequence: CASSELAPGELFF. The CDR3 bases are TGCGCCAGCAGTGAACTAGCCCCGGGGGAGCTGTTTTTT. The chain joins TRBV10-2 to TRBJ2-2; tentatively, D is TRBD2 (6 bases). Germline CDR1 reads WSHSY; CDR2 reads SAAADI. The CDR3 is 13 amino acids. Trimming left V 3 bases short and J 8 bases short, with 10 bases between.

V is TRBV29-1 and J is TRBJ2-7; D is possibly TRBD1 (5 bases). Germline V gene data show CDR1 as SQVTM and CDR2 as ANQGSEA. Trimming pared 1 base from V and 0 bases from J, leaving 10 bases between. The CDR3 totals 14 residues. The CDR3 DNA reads TGCAGCGTTGAAGGGGGCGGTGGCTCCTACGAGCAGTACTTC. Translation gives CSVEGGGGSYEQYF.

DNA of the CDR3: TGTGCCTCCTCAACGGGGGACGGGAATTCACCCCTCCACTTT. Amino acids: CASSTGDGNSPLHF. The rearrangement joins TRBV10-3 to TRBJ1-6; D is possibly TRBD1 (5 bases). Per the germline V gene, CDR1 is ENHRY and CDR2 is SYGVKD. The V gene lost 11 bases and the J gene lost 7 bases, with 18 bases spanning the gap. This CDR3 is built from 14 residues.

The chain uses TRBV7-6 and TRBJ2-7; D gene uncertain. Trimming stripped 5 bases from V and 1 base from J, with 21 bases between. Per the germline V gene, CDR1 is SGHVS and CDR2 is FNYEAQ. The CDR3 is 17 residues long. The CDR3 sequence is CASSPLLVLAYSYEQYF. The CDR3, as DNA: TGTGCCAGCAGCCCCCTCTTAGTGTTAGCCTATTCCTACGAGCAGTACTTC.

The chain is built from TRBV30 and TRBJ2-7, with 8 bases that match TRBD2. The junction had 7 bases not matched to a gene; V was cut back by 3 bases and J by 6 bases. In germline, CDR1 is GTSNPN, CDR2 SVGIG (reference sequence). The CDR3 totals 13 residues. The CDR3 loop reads CAWRAAGVGEQYF. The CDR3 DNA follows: TGTGCCTGGAGAGCAGCGGGAGTGGGCGAGCAGTACTTC.

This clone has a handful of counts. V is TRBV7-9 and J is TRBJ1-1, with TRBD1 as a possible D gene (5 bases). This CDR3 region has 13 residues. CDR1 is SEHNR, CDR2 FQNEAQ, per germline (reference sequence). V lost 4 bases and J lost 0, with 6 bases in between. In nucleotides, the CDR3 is TGTGCCAGCAGCTCAGGGATGAACACTGAAGCTTTCTTT. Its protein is CASSSGMNTEAFF.

In DNA, the CDR3 is TGTGCCAGCAGGGATAGCGGGAGGGACAATGAGCAGTTCTTC. Protein product: CASRDSGRDNEQFF. The chain employs TRBV6-6 and TRBJ2-1; 11 bases are shared with TRBD2. V trimming: 6 bases; J trimming: 5 bases; junction bases outside the gene matches: 3. The CDR3 covers 14 residues. Germline V gene data show CDR1 as MNHNY and CDR2 as SVGAGI (reference sequence).

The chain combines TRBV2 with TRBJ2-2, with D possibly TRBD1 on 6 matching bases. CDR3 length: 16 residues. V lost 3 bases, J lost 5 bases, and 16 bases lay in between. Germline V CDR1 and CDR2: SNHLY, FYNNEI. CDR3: CASSDSKAGVTGELFF. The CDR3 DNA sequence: TGTGCCAGCAGTGATTCAAAGGCAGGGGTAACCGGGGAGCTGTTTTTT.

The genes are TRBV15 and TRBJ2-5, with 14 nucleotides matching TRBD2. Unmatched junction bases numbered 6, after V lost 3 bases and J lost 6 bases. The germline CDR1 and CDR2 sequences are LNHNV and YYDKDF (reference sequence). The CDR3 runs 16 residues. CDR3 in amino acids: CATSRGTSGSIKTQYF. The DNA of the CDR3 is TGTGCCACCAGCAGGGGGACTAGCGGGAGCATTAAGACCCAGTACTTC.

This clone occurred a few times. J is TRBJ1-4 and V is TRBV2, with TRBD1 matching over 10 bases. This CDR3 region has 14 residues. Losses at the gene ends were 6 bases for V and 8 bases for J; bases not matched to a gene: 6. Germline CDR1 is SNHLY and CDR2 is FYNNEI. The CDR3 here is CASRGTGEGEKLFF. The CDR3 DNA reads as TGTGCCAGCAGAGGGACAGGGGAGGGGGAAAAACTGTTTTTT.

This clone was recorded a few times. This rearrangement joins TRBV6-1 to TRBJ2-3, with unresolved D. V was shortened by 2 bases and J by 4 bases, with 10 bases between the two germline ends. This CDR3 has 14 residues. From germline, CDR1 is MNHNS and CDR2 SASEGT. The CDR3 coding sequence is TGTGCCAGCAGTGAATCGGTAGAACCAGATACGCAGTATTTT. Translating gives CASSESVEPDTQYF.

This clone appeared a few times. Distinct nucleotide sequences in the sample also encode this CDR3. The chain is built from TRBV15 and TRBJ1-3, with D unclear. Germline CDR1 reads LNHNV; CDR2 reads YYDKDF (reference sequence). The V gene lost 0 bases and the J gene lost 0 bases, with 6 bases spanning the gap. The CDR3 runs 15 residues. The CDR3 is CATSRDRASGNTIYF. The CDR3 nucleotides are TGTGCCACCAGCAGAGATCGCGCCTCTGGAAACACCATATATTTT.

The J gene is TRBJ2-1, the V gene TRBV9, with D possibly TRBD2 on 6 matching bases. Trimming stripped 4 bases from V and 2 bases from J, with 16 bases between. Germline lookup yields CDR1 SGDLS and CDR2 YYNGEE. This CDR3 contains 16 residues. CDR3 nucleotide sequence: TGTGCCAGCAGCCCCACCCTAGCGATTGCCTACAATGAGCAGTTCTTC. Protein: CASSPTLAIAYNEQFF. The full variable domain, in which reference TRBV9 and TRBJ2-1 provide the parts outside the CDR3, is DSGVTQTPKHLITATGQRVTLRCSPRSGDLSVYWYQQSLDQGLQFLIQYYNGEERAKGNILERFSAQQFPDLHSELNLSSLELGDSALYFCASSPTLAIAYNEQFFGPGTRLTVL.

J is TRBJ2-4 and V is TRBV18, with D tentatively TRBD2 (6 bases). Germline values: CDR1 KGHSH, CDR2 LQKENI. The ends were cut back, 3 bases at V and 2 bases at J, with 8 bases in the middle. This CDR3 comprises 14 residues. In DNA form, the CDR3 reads TGTGCCAGCTCACCGGAGGGCCCCAAAAACATTCAGTACTTC. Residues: CASSPEGPKNIQYF.

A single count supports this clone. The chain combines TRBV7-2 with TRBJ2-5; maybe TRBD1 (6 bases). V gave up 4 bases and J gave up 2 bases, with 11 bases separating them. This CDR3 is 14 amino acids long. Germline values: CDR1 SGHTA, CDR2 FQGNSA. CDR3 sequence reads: CASSSYRDQETQYF. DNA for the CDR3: TGTGCCAGCAGCTCATACAGGGATCAAGAGACCCAGTACTTC. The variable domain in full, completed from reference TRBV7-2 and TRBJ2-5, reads GAGVSQSPSNKVTEKGKDVELRCDPISGHTALYWYRQSLGQGLEFLIYFQGNSAPDKSGLPSDRFSAERTGGSVSTLTIQRTQQEDSAVYLCASSSYRDQETQYFGPGTRLLVL.

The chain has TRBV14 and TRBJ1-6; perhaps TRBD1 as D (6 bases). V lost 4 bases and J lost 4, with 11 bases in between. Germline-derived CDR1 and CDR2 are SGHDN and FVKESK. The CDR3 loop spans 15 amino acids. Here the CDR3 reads CASSRQGPYNSPLHF. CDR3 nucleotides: TGTGCCAGCAGCCGCCAGGGGCCTTATAATTCACCCCTCCACTTT.